Shown below are 30 T cell receptor beta chains from a single sample sequenced in a study of metastatic and nonmetastatic thyroid tumors. TCRdb re-clonotyped the PCR reads through MiXCR. The data hold 20,000 to 30,000 clones, with approximately 12% observed a single time. Patients were all untreated before their thyroid surgery. The sample was blood. These receptors all come from a female donor with papillary thyroid cancer or a benign thyroid nodule (not recorded which). Some clones in this sample may be carry-over from other donors' samples.

This clone was observed at least ten times. This sequence joins TRBV7-9 and TRBJ2-1, with D unclear. The CDR3 spans 12 residues. Looked up from germline, CDR1 is SEHNR and CDR2 is FQNEAQ (reference sequence). Between the trimmed V and J ends, which lost 3 bases and 3 bases, there was a span of 3 bases. The CDR3 DNA reads TGTGCCAGCAGCTTGAGCTACAATGAGCAGTTCTTC. Amino acid sequence: CASSLSYNEQFF.

This clone was recorded at least ten times. The chain carries TRBV7-9 and TRBJ2-5, with D perhaps assigned TRBD1 or TRBD2 (5 bases each). Trimming took off 2 bases at V and 4 bases at J, with 11 bases between the two ends. Per germline, CDR1 SEHNR and CDR2 FQNEAQ (reference sequence). The CDR3 totals 14 residues. As DNA, the CDR3 is TGTGCCAGCAGCTTACGCAGGGACCCAGAGACCCAGTACTTC. Protein: CASSLRRDPETQYF.

This clone showed up many times. CDR3 DNA sequence: TGTGCCAGCAGCCTCTTCTCTGCCGGGGAGCTGTTTTTT. It yields the protein CASSLFSAGELFF. The chain uses TRBV27 and TRBJ2-2, with D uncertain. The CDR3 totals 13 residues. V lost 6 bases and J lost 6, with 11 bases in between. CDR1 and CDR2 (germline): MNHEY, SMNVEV (reference sequence).

This clone was seen repeatedly, ten times or more. The J gene is TRBJ2-7, the V gene TRBV20-1; D may match TRBD1 or TRBD2 (5 bases each). V dropped 6 bases and J dropped 2 bases, with 11 bases sitting between them. The CDR3 is 12 residues long. Germline V gene lookup returns CDR1 DFQATT and CDR2 SNEGSKA (reference sequence). CDR3 in amino acids: CSAPRGPYEQYF. In nucleotides, the CDR3 is TGCAGTGCCCCCCGGGGACCCTACGAGCAGTACTTC.

Points on this clone: It may be a read error: a sequence one base away is much more abundant. This is likely a read error, given that the CDR3 carries no conserved phenylalanine or tryptophan at its end. The chain combines TRBV5-4 with TRBJ2-1, with 8 bases matching TRBD2. The germline V gene encodes CDR1 SGHNT and CDR2 YYREEE (reference sequence). Unmatched junction bases numbered 6, after V lost 1 base and J lost 6 bases. CDR3 length: 15 residues. CDR3: CASSLRFGTSNEQFS. CDR3 sequence (DNA): TGTGCCAGCAGCTTGAGGTTTGGGACTAGCAATGAGCAGTTCTCC.

This clone was found a few times. The V and J genes are TRBV24-1 and TRBJ2-2, with TRBD1 matching over 7 bases. Germline V lookup: CDR1 KGHDR, CDR2 SFDVKD. The trim removed 4 bases at V and 6 bases at J, leaving 10 bases unmatched. The CDR3 consists of 16 residues. The CDR3 region has the DNA TGTGCCACCAGTGAGCTCGGGACAGAGGGTTCCGGGGAGCTGTTTTTT. Its protein is CATSELGTEGSGELFF.

As concerns this clone: At one end the junction does not follow the germline gene, possibly because of a read error. The V gene is TRBV28, the J gene TRBJ2-6, with D possibly matching TRBD1 (5 bases). The CDR3 loop spans 18 amino acids. The germline V gene has CDR1 MDHEN and CDR2 SYDVKM. The CDR3 here is CASTLRGHSGSGANVPTF. CDR3 nucleotides: TGTGCCAGCACCTTAAGGGGCCACAGTGGCTCTGGGGCCAACGTCCCGACTTTC.

Many counts were recorded for this clone. V gene TRBV20-1 combines with J gene TRBJ2-3; 7 bases fit TRBD2. Germline V gene data show CDR1 as DFQATT and CDR2 as SNEGSKA (reference sequence). The CDR3 length is 14 residues. The J segment lost 2 bases and the V segment lost 3 bases, leaving 5 bases of the junction unmatched. The CDR3: CSASRGLFTDTQYF. CDR3 coding DNA: TGCAGTGCTAGTCGGGGACTATTCACAGATACGCAGTATTTT.

In its sample, this clone was seen many times. The rearrangement links TRBV6-1 to TRBJ2-7; possible D gene TRBD2, 7 bases. Deletions cut 8 bases from V and 1 base from J, with 15 bases between. Germline values: CDR1 MNHNS, CDR2 SASEGT. CDR3 length: 14 residues. The CDR3 loop reads CASLGEGVSYEQYF. CDR3 nucleotides: TGTGCCAGCCTCGGGGAGGGGGTATCCTACGAGCAGTACTTC.

This clone was picked up many times. The rearrangement joins TRBV7-9 to TRBJ1-5; 10 nucleotides match TRBD1. J was trimmed by 7 bases and V by 1 base; bases with no gene match: 10. From germline, CDR1 is SEHNR and CDR2 FQNEAQ (reference sequence). The CDR3 consists of 17 residues. The CDR3 protein is CASSLDPPGQGWQPQHF. For the CDR3, the DNA is TGTGCCAGCAGCTTAGACCCCCCGGGACAGGGGTGGCAGCCCCAGCATTTT.

This clone appeared many times. The V and J genes are TRBV3-1 and TRBJ2-2; possible D gene TRBD1, 5 bases. The V gene's germline CDR1 is LGHDT and CDR2 YNNKEL (reference sequence). Deletions cut 0 bases from V and 7 bases from J, with 15 bases between. The CDR3 runs to 16 residues. CDR3 sequence reads: CASSQEAGKVGGELFF. Here the CDR3 DNA reads TGTGCCAGCAGCCAAGAGGCAGGGAAGGTGGGCGGGGAGCTGTTTTTT.

This clone is classed as medium-sized. The chain joins TRBV7-8 to TRBJ2-1, with D hard to call. Deletions cut 4 bases from V and 5 bases from J, with 15 bases between. Per germline, CDR1 SGHVS and CDR2 FQNEAQ. CDR3 length: 15 residues. The CDR3: CASSSNSAPNNEQFF. The CDR3 DNA reads as TGTGCCAGCAGCTCCAACTCAGCACCAAACAATGAGCAGTTCTTC.

The rearrangement links TRBV6-1 to TRBJ1-2; D may be TRBD1 (5 bases). Germline CDR1 MNHNS, CDR2 SASEGT. The V end lost 4 bases, the J end lost 7 bases, and 13 bases lay between the germline ends. The CDR3 runs 13 residues. The CDR3 sequence is CASSGPRVLGYTF. CDR3 bases: TGTGCCAGCAGTGGGCCCAGGGTACTTGGCTACACCTTC.

The J gene is TRBJ2-3, the V gene TRBV4-1; D may be TRBD1 (6 bases). This CDR3 spans 13 amino acids. Germline CDR1 reads MGHRA; CDR2 reads YSYEKL. V shed 5 bases and J shed 5 bases, with 11 bases lying between them. DNA for the CDR3: TGCGCCAGCAGCTGGACAGTAGAAGATACGCAGTATTTT. Translated: CASSWTVEDTQYF.

Many counts were recorded for this clone. The rearrangement joins TRBV29-1 to TRBJ1-2; 9 nucleotides line up with TRBD1. The V gene end was trimmed by 6 bases and the J gene end by 7 bases; junction bases not matched to a gene: 15. Germline loops: CDR1 SQVTM, CDR2 ANQGSEA. This CDR3 has 15 residues. CDR3 loop: CSVDSGQGRIGGYTF. The CDR3 DNA is TGCAGCGTCGACTCGGGACAGGGTCGAATTGGTGGCTACACCTTC.

This clone is classed as medium-sized. V is TRBV5-1 and J is TRBJ2-1; D call uncertain. V was trimmed by 4 bases and J by 0 bases, leaving 14 bases between them. The CDR3 extends over 16 amino acids. CDR1 is SGHRS and CDR2 is YFSETQ in the germline V gene. The CDR3 here is CASSGSGESSYNEQFF. DNA of the CDR3: TGCGCCAGCAGCGGGTCGGGCGAAAGCTCCTACAATGAGCAGTTCTTC.

This chain uses TRBV7-3 with TRBJ2-1; a possible D gene is TRBD2 (5 bases). Germline assignment: CDR1 SGHTA and CDR2 FQGTGA. This CDR3 contains 17 residues. V was clipped by 5 bases and J by 14 bases, with 31 bases between them. The CDR3 region is CASSLRGGSSSYNVEFF. For the CDR3, the DNA is TGTGCCAGCAGCCTAAGAGGCGGGTCTAGCTCCTACAATGTGGAGTTCTTC.

This clone has ten or more counts. The rearrangement joins TRBV9 to TRBJ2-7, with TRBD1 identical over 8 bases. Trimming at V came to 4 bases and at J to 4 bases, leaving 13 bases not matched to a gene. Germline V gene sequence: CDR1 SGDLS, CDR2 YYNGEE. The CDR3 covers 16 residues. The CDR3 nucleotides read TGTGCCAGCAGCCCGTATCCTCGGACAGGGACGTACGAGCAGTACTTC. This translates into CASSPYPRTGTYEQYF.

This clone was picked up many times. The CDR3 loop is CASSTGTGRYQETQYF. The CDR3 DNA follows: TGTGCCAGTAGTACCGGGACAGGACGGTACCAAGAGACCCAGTACTTC. The chain recombines TRBV19 with TRBJ2-5; TRBD1 matches 8 bases. Germline loops: CDR1 LNHDA, CDR2 SQIVND (reference sequence). V lost 4 bases to trimming and J lost 0 bases; unmatched junction nucleotides: 7. The CDR3 runs 16 residues. Complete variable domain (other parts from reference TRBV19 and TRBJ2-5): DGGITQSPKYLFRKEGQNVTLSCEQNLNHDAMYWYRQDPGQGLRLIYYSQIVNDFQKGDIAEGYSVSREKKESFPLTVTSAQKNPTAFYLCASSTGTGRYQETQYFGPGTRLLVL.

This clone was recorded many times. V gene TRBV7-2 combines with J gene TRBJ2-5; 10 bases are a match to TRBD1. The CDR3 loop spans 15 amino acids. Per germline, CDR1 SGHTA and CDR2 FQGNSA. The trim removed 4 bases at V and 5 bases at J, leaving 7 bases unmatched. CDR3 nucleotides: TGTGCCAGCAGCTCCGGACAGGGGGGGATGGAGACCCAGTACTTC. Translating it yields CASSSGQGGMETQYF.

This clone is labeled medium-sized (0.01 to 0.1%). The rearrangement links TRBV7-9 to TRBJ2-6; possible D gene TRBD1, 8 bases. V dropped 5 bases and J dropped 0 bases, with 20 bases sitting between them. The CDR3 contains 19 residues. Germline CDR1 reads SEHNR; CDR2 reads FQNEAQ (reference sequence). CDR3 coding DNA: TGTGCCAGCAGCGTGGGAGGGGGACAGGCGAACTCTGGGGCCAACGTCCTGACTTTC. It is translated as CASSVGGGQANSGANVLTF.

This clone was counted at least ten times. Compared with germline, one end of the junction differs, possibly owing to a read error. The identical CDR3 is also encoded by other nucleotide sequences in the sample. The V call is TRBV30, the J call TRBJ1-1; no definite D call. The V gene's germline CDR1 is GTSNPN and CDR2 SVGIG (reference sequence). The CDR3 covers 12 residues. The CDR3 loop reads CAWSVSPTEAFF. The CDR3 coding sequence is TGTGCCTGGAGTGTAAGTCCCACTGAGGCTTTCTTT.

This clone ranks as medium-sized (0.01 to 0.1%). The rearrangement links TRBV6-1 to TRBJ2-7; possible D gene TRBD2, 6 bases. The V gene lost 7 bases and the J gene lost 2 bases, with 12 bases spanning the gap. The CDR3 sequence is 13 residues long. Germline values: CDR1 MNHNS, CDR2 SASEGT. The CDR3 sequence: CASNRDWAYEQYF. CDR3 nucleotides: TGTGCCAGCAACCGGGACTGGGCCTACGAGCAGTACTTC.

This clone was counted many times. The chain has TRBV12-3 or TRBV12-4 and TRBJ1-4; D remains ambiguous. V lost 5 bases, J lost 8 bases, and 15 bases lay in between. This CDR3 has 14 amino acids. Here the CDR3 DNA reads TGTGCCAGCAGTCGCCCGCAGACGGGGGAAAAACTGTTTTTT. Its protein is CASSRPQTGEKLFF.

The gene calls are TRBV30 and TRBJ2-3; the match to TRBD2 covers 10 bases. This CDR3 has 19 amino acids. Germline V gene sequence: CDR1 GTSNPN, CDR2 SVGIG (reference sequence). V lost 3 bases to trimming and J lost 5 bases; unmatched junction nucleotides: 20. The CDR3 here is CAWRPGTSASPTDLDTQYF. The CDR3 DNA reads TGTGCCTGGAGGCCTGGGACTAGCGCGAGTCCAACTGATTTAGATACGCAGTATTTT. The full variable domain, its missing parts supplied by reference TRBV30 and TRBJ2-3, is SQTIHQWPATLVQPVGSPLSLECTVEGTSNPNLYWYRQAAGRGLQLLFYSVGIGQISSEVPQNLSASRPQDRQFILSSKKLLLSDSGFYLCAWRPGTSASPTDLDTQYFGPGTRLTVL.

Concerning this clone itself: One end of the junction fails to match germline, which may point to a read error. J is TRBJ2-5 and V is TRBV4-1; D remains unclear. The germline CDR1 and CDR2 sequences are MGHRA and YSYEKL. This CDR3 comprises 14 residues. CDR3: CASSPRQVQEAQYF. In DNA, the CDR3 is TGTGCCAGCAGCCCGAGACAAGTACAAGAGGCCCAGTACTTC.

This clone was detected ten times or more. This sequence joins TRBV6-4 and TRBJ2-3; 7 bases are a match to TRBD2. CDR3 size: 18 residues. The junction had 14 bases not matched to a gene; V was cut back by 3 bases and J by 2 bases. The germline CDR1 and CDR2 sequences are MRHNA and SNTAGT. The CDR3 DNA follows: TGTGCCAGCAGTGAGGGGCCGGGAGGAGGGTCACACACAGATACGCAGTATTTT. It translates to CASSEGPGGGSHTDTQYF.

This clone came up many times. The chain is built from TRBV19 and TRBJ1-1; D possibly corresponds to TRBD1 (5 bases). V dropped 3 bases and J dropped 4 bases, with 9 bases sitting between them. The germline V gene has CDR1 LNHDA and CDR2 SQIVND (reference sequence). The CDR3 sequence is 13 residues long. CDR3 residues: CASSIWGVTEAFF. The CDR3 nucleotides are TGTGCCAGTAGTATTTGGGGGGTCACTGAAGCTTTCTTT.

A few counts support this clone. The chain carries TRBV24-1 and TRBJ2-1, with no clear D. The germline gives CDR1 KGHDR, CDR2 SFDVKD. The CDR3 runs to 16 residues. V shed 3 bases and J shed 0 bases, with 11 bases lying between them. In DNA, the CDR3 is TGTGCCACCAGTGATAGTTATACGAGCTCCTACAATGAGCAGTTCTTC. Its translation is CATSDSYTSSYNEQFF.

This clone has only one observation. This rearrangement joins TRBV7-9 to TRBJ1-2; D is undetermined. The CDR3 is made up of 15 amino acids. V was shortened by 2 bases and J by 2 bases, with 12 bases between the two germline ends. Germline V gene lookup returns CDR1 SEHNR and CDR2 FQNEAQ (reference sequence). The CDR3 DNA reads TGTGCCAGCAGCTTATTATCTGTTGAGAACTATGGCTACACCTTC. It encodes CASSLLSVENYGYTF. The full variable domain, rest sourced from reference TRBV7-9 and TRBJ1-2, is DTGVSQNPRHKITKRGQNVTFRCDPISEHNRLYWYRQTLGQGPEFLTYFQNEAQLEKSRLLSDRFSAERPKGSFSTLEIQRTEQGDSAMYLCASSLLSVENYGYTFGSGTRLTVV.